This T cell receptor beta chain appears in the sequencing data of a study of T cell responses to AZD1222 COVID-19 vaccine. Turning to the study itself: Pooled samples include second doses given at about 4 or 12 weeks.

The assay was immunoSEQ multiplex PCR, and TCRdb's table has in-frame clones only and misses some. The table records some 130,000 clones, 75% to 90% of them present only once. The TCR sequence derives from an adult in good health. The sample consisted of peripheral blood, taken on day 0 of AZD1222 vaccination.

CDR3 sequence reads: CASSIGTAYGYTF. CDR3 coding DNA: TGTGCCAGCAGCATCGGGACGGCCTATGGCTACACCTTC. This chain uses TRBV5-5 with TRBJ1-2; D might be TRBD1 (5 bases). Trimming left V 4 bases short and J 4 bases short, with 11 bases between. This CDR3 is 13 amino acids long. Germline CDR1 and CDR2: SGHKS and YYEKEE (reference sequence). The variable domain in full, with the rest retrieved from reference TRBV5-5 and TRBJ1-2, is DAGVTQSPTHLIKTRGQQVTLRCSPISGHKSVSWYQQVLGQGPQFIFQYYEKEERGRGNFPDRFSARQFPNYSSELNVNALLLGDSALYLCASSIGTAYGYTFGSGTRLTVV.